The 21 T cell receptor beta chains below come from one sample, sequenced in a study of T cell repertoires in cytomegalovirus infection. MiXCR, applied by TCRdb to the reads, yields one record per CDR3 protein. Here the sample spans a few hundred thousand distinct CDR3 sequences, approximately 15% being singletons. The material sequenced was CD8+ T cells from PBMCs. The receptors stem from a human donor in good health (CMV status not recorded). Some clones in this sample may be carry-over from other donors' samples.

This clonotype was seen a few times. The CDR3 loop reads CASSRTGENTEAFF. DNA of the CDR3: TGTGCCAGCTCAAGGACAGGGGAGAACACTGAAGCTTTCTTT. The genes are TRBV11-2 and TRBJ1-1, with 9 nucleotides matching TRBD1. The CDR3 loop spans 14 amino acids. The V gene end was trimmed by 8 bases and the J gene end by 1 base; junction bases not matched to a gene: 5. Germline V CDR1 and CDR2: SGHAT, FQNNGV.

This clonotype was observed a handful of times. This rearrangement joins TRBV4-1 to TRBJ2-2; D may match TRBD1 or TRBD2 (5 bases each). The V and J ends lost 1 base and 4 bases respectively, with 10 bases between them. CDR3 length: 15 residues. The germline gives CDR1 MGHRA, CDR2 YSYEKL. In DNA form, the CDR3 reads TGCGCCAGCAGCCAAGGCCTGGGGGTCACCGGGGAGCTGTTTTTT. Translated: CASSQGLGVTGELFF.

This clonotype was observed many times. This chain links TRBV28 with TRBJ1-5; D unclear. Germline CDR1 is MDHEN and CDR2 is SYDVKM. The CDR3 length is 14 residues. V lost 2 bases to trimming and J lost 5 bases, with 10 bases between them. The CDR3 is CASSLAGFDQPQHF. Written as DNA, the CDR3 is TGTGCCAGCAGTTTAGCGGGTTTTGATCAGCCCCAGCATTTT.

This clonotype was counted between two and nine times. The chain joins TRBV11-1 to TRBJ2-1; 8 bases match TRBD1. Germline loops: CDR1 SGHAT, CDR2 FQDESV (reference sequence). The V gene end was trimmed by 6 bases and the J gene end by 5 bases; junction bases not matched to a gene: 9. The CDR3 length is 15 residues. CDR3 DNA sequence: TGTGCCAGCAGTAGTAGACAGGGGCCGAACAATGAGCAGTTCTTC. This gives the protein CASSSRQGPNNEQFF.

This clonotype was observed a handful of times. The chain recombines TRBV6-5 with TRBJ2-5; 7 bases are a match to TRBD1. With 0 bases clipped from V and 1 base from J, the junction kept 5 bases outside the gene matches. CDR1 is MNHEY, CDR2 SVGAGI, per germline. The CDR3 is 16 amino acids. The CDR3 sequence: CASSYSLGTAQETQYF. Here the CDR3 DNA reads TGTGCCAGCAGTTACTCTCTCGGGACAGCCCAAGAGACCCAGTACTTC.

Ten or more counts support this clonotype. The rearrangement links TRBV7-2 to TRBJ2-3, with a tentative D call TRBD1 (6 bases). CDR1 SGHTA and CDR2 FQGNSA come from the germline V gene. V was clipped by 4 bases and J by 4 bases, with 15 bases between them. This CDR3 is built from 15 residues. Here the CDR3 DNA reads TGTGCCAGCAGCTCCGCAGGGGTGTACGCAGATACGCAGTATTTT. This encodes CASSSAGVYADTQYF.

CDR3 sequence reads: CASSLGAPSTDTQYF. The CDR3 DNA reads as TGTGCCAGCAGCTTAGGAGCGCCTAGCACAGATACGCAGTATTTT. V is TRBV7-6 and J is TRBJ2-3; D is undetermined. The CDR3 is made up of 15 amino acids. The germline V gene encodes CDR1 SGHVS and CDR2 FNYEAQ. V was pared by 1 base and J by 0 bases, with 8 bases between.

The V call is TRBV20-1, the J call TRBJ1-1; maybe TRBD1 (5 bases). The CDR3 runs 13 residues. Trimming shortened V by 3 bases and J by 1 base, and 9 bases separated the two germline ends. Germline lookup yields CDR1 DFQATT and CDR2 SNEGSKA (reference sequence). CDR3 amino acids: CSARGPTNTEAFF. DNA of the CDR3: TGCAGTGCTAGGGGACCTACGAACACTGAAGCTTTCTTT.

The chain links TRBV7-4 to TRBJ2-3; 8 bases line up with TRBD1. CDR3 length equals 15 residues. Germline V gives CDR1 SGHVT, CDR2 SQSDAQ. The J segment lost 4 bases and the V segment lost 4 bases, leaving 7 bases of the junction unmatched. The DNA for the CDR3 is TGTGCCAGCAGCTCCCCGGACAGGGCCCCAGATACGCAGTATTTT. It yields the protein CASSSPDRAPDTQYF.

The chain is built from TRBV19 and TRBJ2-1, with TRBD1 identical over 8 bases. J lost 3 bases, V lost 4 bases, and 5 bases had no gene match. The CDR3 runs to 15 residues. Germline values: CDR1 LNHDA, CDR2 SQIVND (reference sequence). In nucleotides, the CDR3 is TGTGCCAGTAGTACCTGGACAGGGATCTACAATGAGCAGTTCTTC. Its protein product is CASSTWTGIYNEQFF.

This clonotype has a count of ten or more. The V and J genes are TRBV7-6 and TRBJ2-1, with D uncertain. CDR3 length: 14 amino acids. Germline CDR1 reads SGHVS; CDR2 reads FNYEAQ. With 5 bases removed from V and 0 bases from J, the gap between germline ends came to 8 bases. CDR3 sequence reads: CASSPAGSYNEQFF. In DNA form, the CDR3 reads TGTGCCAGCAGCCCCGCAGGCTCCTACAATGAGCAGTTCTTC.

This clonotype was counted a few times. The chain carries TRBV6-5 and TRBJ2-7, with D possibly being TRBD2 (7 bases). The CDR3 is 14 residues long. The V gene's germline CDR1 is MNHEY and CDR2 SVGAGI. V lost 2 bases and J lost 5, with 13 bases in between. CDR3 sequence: CASSYGTGTNEQYF. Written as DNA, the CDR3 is TGTGCCAGCAGTTACGGAACAGGGACTAACGAGCAGTACTTC.

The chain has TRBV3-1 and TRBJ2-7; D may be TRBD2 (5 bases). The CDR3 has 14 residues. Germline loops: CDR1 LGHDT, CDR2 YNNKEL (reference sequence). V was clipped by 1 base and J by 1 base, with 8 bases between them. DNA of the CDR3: TGTGCCAGCAGCCAAGGGAGCGGTTCCTACGAGCAGTACTTC. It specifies CASSQGSGSYEQYF.

The DNA of the CDR3 is TGCGCCAGCAGCTTGCGAGGGGAGCCGAACACCGGGGAGCTGTTTTTT. Translation: CASSLRGEPNTGELFF. This chain links TRBV5-1 with TRBJ2-2, with D perhaps matching TRBD1 or TRBD2 (5 bases each). There are 16 residues in the CDR3. Trimming took 1 base from V and 0 from J, leaving 10 bases between them. The germline CDR1 and CDR2 sequences are SGHRS and YFSETQ.

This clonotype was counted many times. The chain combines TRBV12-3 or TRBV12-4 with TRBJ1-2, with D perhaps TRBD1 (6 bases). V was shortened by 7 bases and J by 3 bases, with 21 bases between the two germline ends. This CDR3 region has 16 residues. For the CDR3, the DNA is TGTGCCAGCAACGTGGGGTTACAGGGTGCGGACTATGGCTACACCTTC. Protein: CASNVGLQGADYGYTF.

The CDR3 here is CAWAGGGQAFF. The CDR3 nucleotides read TGTGCCTGGGCTGGGGGCGGGCAAGCTTTCTTT. The chain uses TRBV7-9 and TRBJ1-1; TRBD1 might be the D (6 bases). The CDR3 covers 11 residues. V dropped 11 bases and J dropped 9 bases, with 16 bases sitting between them. Germline V gene lookup returns CDR1 SEHNR and CDR2 FQNEAQ (reference sequence).

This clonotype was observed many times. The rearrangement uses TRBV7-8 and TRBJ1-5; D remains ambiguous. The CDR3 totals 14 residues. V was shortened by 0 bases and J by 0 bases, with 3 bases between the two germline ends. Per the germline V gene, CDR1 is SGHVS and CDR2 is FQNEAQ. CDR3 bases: TGTGCCAGCAGCTTAGCCCATAGCAATCAGCCCCAGCATTTT. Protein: CASSLAHSNQPQHF.

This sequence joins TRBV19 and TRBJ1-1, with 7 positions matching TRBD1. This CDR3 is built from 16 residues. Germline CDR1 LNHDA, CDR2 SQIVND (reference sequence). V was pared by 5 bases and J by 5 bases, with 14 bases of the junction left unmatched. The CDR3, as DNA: TGTGCCAGTAGTCCCTGGGCGACAGGGAGAGGGACTGAAGCTTTCTTT. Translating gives CASSPWATGRGTEAFF.

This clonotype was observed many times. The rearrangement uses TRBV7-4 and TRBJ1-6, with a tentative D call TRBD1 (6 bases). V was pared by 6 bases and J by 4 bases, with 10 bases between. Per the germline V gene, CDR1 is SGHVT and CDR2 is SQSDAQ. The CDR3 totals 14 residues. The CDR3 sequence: CASRPQGYNSPLHF. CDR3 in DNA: TGTGCCAGCAGACCTCAGGGGTATAATTCACCCCTCCACTTT.

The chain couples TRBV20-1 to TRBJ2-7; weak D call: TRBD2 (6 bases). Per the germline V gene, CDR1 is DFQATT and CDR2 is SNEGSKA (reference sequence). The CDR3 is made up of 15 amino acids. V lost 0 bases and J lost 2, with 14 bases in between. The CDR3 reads CSARDRGTGTYEQYF. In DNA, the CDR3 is TGCAGTGCTAGAGATCGGGGGACGGGCACCTACGAGCAGTACTTC.

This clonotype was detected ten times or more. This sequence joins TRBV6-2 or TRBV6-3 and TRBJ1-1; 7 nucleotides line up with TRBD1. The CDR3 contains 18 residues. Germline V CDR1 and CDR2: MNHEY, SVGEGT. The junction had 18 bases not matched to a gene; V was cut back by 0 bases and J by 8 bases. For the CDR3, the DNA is TGTGCCAGCAGTTACTCGACCCGGGACAGCGTGAGAGGGGCCGAAGCTTTCTTT. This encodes CASSYSTRDSVRGAEAFF.